This passage covers 22 T cell receptor beta chains from one sample sequenced in a study of cytomegalovirus exposure and HLA in healthy donors. It was with 60 Vbeta and 13 Jbeta primers that the PCR ran. Only in-frame clones appear in the TCRdb table, and some are missing; sequencing was by immunoSEQ multiplex PCR. In the table there are approximately 180,000 clones, about four fifths of which are singletons. Sequencing was carried out using PBMCs. The receptors come from a woman aged 18-35 years in good health and CMV-seropositive.

The chain combines TRBV6-1 with TRBJ2-5; D is perhaps TRBD1 (5 bases). The CDR3 is made up of 16 amino acids. CDR1 and CDR2 (germline): MNHNS, SASEGT. With 0 bases removed from V and 2 bases from J, the gap between germline ends came to 13 bases. CDR3 loop: CASSEAWTFLQETQYF. CDR3 in DNA: TGTGCCAGCAGTGAAGCCTGGACATTCCTACAAGAGACCCAGTACTTC.

The chain uses TRBV7-8 and TRBJ1-1; no firm D call. There are 14 residues in the CDR3. Germline CDR1 SGHVS, CDR2 FQNEAQ. V lost 1 base to trimming and J lost 5 bases, with 11 bases between them. CDR3 loop: CASSLVETGTEAFF. The CDR3 DNA follows: TGTGCCAGCAGCTTAGTCGAGACGGGGACTGAAGCTTTCTTT.

The genes are TRBV19 and TRBJ2-7, with D perhaps TRBD2 (5 bases). The V gene's germline CDR1 is LNHDA and CDR2 SQIVND (reference sequence). The CDR3 is made up of 14 amino acids. V lost 5 bases to trimming and J lost 0 bases, with 11 bases between them. DNA for the CDR3: TGTGCCAGTAGTGCGGGCCGGGGCTCCTACGAGCAGTACTTC. Amino acids: CASSAGRGSYEQYF.

This chain links TRBV19 with TRBJ1-6; 8 bases match TRBD1. The CDR3 loop spans 15 amino acids. CDR1 LNHDA and CDR2 SQIVND come from the germline V gene (reference sequence). J was trimmed by 9 bases and V by 3 bases; bases with no gene match: 7. This CDR3 is CASSMEDRAISPLHF. In nucleotides, the CDR3 is TGTGCCAGTAGTATGGAGGACAGGGCAATTTCACCCCTCCACTTT.

The chain links TRBV13 to TRBJ2-3; D is ambiguous. Germline loops: CDR1 PRHDT, CDR2 FYEKMQ (reference sequence). CDR3 size: 15 residues. Trimming cost V 1 base and J 0 bases, with 8 bases left between them. Here the CDR3 reads CASSLVGVSTDTQYF. In nucleotides, the CDR3 is TGTGCCAGCAGCTTAGTCGGAGTTAGCACAGATACGCAGTATTTT.

The V call is TRBV6-6, the J call TRBJ1-5; D unclear. The CDR3 runs 15 residues. Germline CDR1 MNHNY, CDR2 SVGAGI (reference sequence). Trimming took off 0 bases at V and 4 bases at J, with 10 bases between the two ends. CDR3 amino acids: CASSYSAVNNQPQHF. The CDR3 DNA is TGTGCCAGCAGTTACTCGGCAGTTAATAATCAGCCCCAGCATTTT.

V and J are TRBV27 and TRBJ1-4; no clear D gene. V was shortened by 0 bases and J by 7 bases, with 9 bases between the two germline ends. CDR3 length: 14 residues. Germline assignment: CDR1 MNHEY and CDR2 SMNVEV (reference sequence). CDR3 sequence reads: CASSLSPISEKLFF. The DNA of the CDR3 is TGTGCCAGCAGTTTATCCCCCATTAGTGAAAAACTGTTTTTT.

V usage is TRBV19 and J usage is TRBJ2-1, with 11 bases matching TRBD2. Germline V gene sequence: CDR1 LNHDA, CDR2 SQIVND (reference sequence). The length of the CDR3 is 13 residues. The V gene end was trimmed by 9 bases and the J gene end by 6 bases; junction bases not matched to a gene: 4. CDR3 DNA: TGTGCCAGCCGACTAGCGGGAACCAATGAGCAGTTCTTC. Its translation is CASRLAGTNEQFF.

This clone was counted between two and nine times. The gene calls are TRBV5-1 and TRBJ2-2, with D unresolved. The CDR3 covers 12 residues. Per germline, CDR1 SGHRS and CDR2 YFSETQ. Trimming removed 7 bases from V and 3 bases from J, with 7 bases in between. Written as DNA, the CDR3 is TGCGCCAGCTCCCGGGACACCGGGGAGCTGTTTTTT. Its translation is CASSRDTGELFF.

The chain employs TRBV2 and TRBJ1-3; tentatively, D is TRBD1 (5 bases). The germline CDR1 and CDR2 sequences are SNHLY and FYNNEI. V lost 8 bases, J lost 0 bases, and 11 bases lay in between. This CDR3 spans 14 amino acids. The CDR3 sequence is CASGGVFSGNTIYF. CDR3 DNA sequence: TGTGCCAGCGGGGGGGTTTTCTCTGGAAACACCATATATTTT.

A single count supports this clone. V usage is TRBV25-1 and J usage is TRBJ2-3; D might be TRBD2 (5 bases). Germline values: CDR1 MGHDK, CDR2 SYGVNS. This CDR3 is built from 13 residues. V was clipped by 9 bases and J by 1 base, with 11 bases between them. The DNA of the CDR3 is TGTGCCAGTGTTCCCGGGGGCACAGATACGCAGTATTTT. Translating it yields CASVPGGTDTQYF.

J is TRBJ2-1 and V is TRBV7-3; D possibly corresponds to TRBD2 (6 bases). The germline V and J ends were trimmed by 2 bases and 7 bases, with 15 bases remaining between them. This CDR3 contains 15 residues. The germline V gene encodes CDR1 SGHTA and CDR2 FQGTGA. CDR3 amino acids: CASSLSPRLENEQFF. The CDR3 DNA follows: TGTGCCAGCAGCTTATCACCCCGACTAGAGAATGAGCAGTTCTTC.

The chain uses TRBV28 and TRBJ2-7, with a tentative D call TRBD1 (5 bases). V was clipped by 4 bases and J by 2 bases, with 9 bases between them. The CDR3 runs 13 residues. Germline V lookup: CDR1 MDHEN, CDR2 SYDVKM. CDR3 sequence reads: CASSSGLTYEQYF. The CDR3 coding sequence is TGTGCCAGCAGTTCAGGGCTCACCTACGAGCAGTACTTC.

This chain uses TRBV27 with TRBJ2-5, with D perhaps TRBD1 (6 bases). The V gene's germline CDR1 is MNHEY and CDR2 SMNVEV (reference sequence). Trimming removed 2 bases from V and 5 bases from J, with 15 bases in between. The CDR3 is 15 residues long. This chain's CDR3 is CASSLLGTKGETQYF. Here the CDR3 DNA reads TGTGCCAGCAGTTTACTGGGGACAAAGGGCGAGACCCAGTACTTC.

The chain is built from TRBV5-1 and TRBJ2-7; TRBD1 agrees at 7 bases. Germline assignment: CDR1 SGHRS and CDR2 YFSETQ. Losses at the gene ends were 0 bases for V and 6 bases for J; bases not matched to a gene: 0. The CDR3 runs to 12 residues. The CDR3 coding sequence is TGCGCCAGCAGCTTGGAGGGGGCCGAGCAGTACTTC. Encoded protein: CASSLEGAEQYF.

V is TRBV27 and J is TRBJ2-7; no clear D. Germline CDR1 is MNHEY and CDR2 is SMNVEV (reference sequence). The CDR3 is 13 amino acids. Trimming cost V 1 base and J 1 base, with 5 bases left between them. Here the CDR3 DNA reads TGTGCCAGCAGTTTATATCGGTCCTACGAGCAGTACTTC. Amino acids: CASSLYRSYEQYF.

The rearrangement joins TRBV5-1 to TRBJ2-7; TRBD2 aligns across 13 bases. With 1 base clipped from V and 5 bases from J, the junction kept 6 bases outside the gene matches. CDR1 and CDR2 (germline): SGHRS, YFSETQ. The CDR3 contains 16 residues. CDR3 loop: CASSLTSGGVFNEQYF. CDR3 DNA sequence: TGCGCCAGCAGCTTGACTAGCGGGGGGGTATTCAACGAGCAGTACTTC.

The J gene is TRBJ1-1, the V gene TRBV5-6, with 9 bases identical to TRBD1. The germline V gene encodes CDR1 SGHDT and CDR2 YYEEEE. J gave up 10 bases and V 1 base, and 2 bases lay outside the gene matches. The CDR3 contains 12 residues. This CDR3 reads CASSLRDRVAFF. The CDR3 DNA reads as TGTGCCAGCAGCTTGCGGGACAGGGTAGCTTTCTTT.

The sample holds one count of this clone. The genes are TRBV5-1 and TRBJ2-6; TRBD2 aligns across 8 bases. The germline gives CDR1 SGHRS, CDR2 YFSETQ. The CDR3 has 18 amino acids. V shed 0 bases, J shed 1 base, and the junction held 6 bases outside the gene matches. The CDR3 DNA follows: TGCGCCAGCAGCTTGGTAGGGACTAGGAGGTCTGGGGCCAACGTCCTGACTTTC. It is translated as CASSLVGTRRSGANVLTF. Full variable domain (rest looked up from reference TRBV5-1 and TRBJ2-6): KAGVTQTPRYLIKTRGQQVTLSCSPISGHRSVSWYQQTPGQGLQFLFEYFSETQRNKGNFPGRFSGRQFSNSRSEMNVSTLELGDSALYLCASSLVGTRRSGANVLTFGAGSRLTVL.

The chain is built from TRBV7-2 and TRBJ1-1; TRBD1 agrees at 8 bases. CDR1 is SGHTA and CDR2 is FQGNSA in the germline V gene. V dropped 5 bases and J dropped 4; count of bases not matched to a gene: 12. The CDR3 spans 16 residues. The CDR3 protein is CASSPFQGAVGTEAFF. In nucleotides, the CDR3 is TGTGCCAGCAGCCCATTTCAGGGGGCGGTGGGCACTGAAGCTTTCTTT.

This clone turned up a few times. The V gene is TRBV9, the J gene TRBJ1-1; the match to TRBD1 covers 12 bases. The CDR3 has 13 amino acids. Trimming cost V 5 bases and J 5 bases; bases outside gene matches: 1. Per the germline V gene, CDR1 is SGDLS and CDR2 is YYNGEE. DNA for the CDR3: TGTGCCAGCAGGGGACAGGGGGCTACTGAAGCTTTCTTT. As protein: CASRGQGATEAFF.

This clone turned up a few times. The CDR3 sequence is CAWTPREVQNTIYF. The CDR3 DNA reads as TGTGCCTGGACCCCCCGCGAGGTACAAAACACCATATATTTT. This chain uses TRBV30 with TRBJ1-3, with D hard to call. The CDR3 has 14 residues. CDR1 GTSNPN and CDR2 SVGIG come from the germline V gene (reference sequence). The germline V and J ends were trimmed by 4 bases and 6 bases, with 16 bases remaining between them.